This TCR beta chain was observed in a study of blood T cell repertoires in COVID-19. Study-level background: T cells, B-cell-depleted T cells, or PBMCs provided the cDNA or gDNA that served as material.

Only one count was recorded for this clone. Symptom resolution, clearance, or two negative PCRs marked donors in Cohort 3 as recovered. Clones were sequenced by immunoSEQ multiplex PCR, and TCRdb holds only the in-frame ones, with some missing. The sample lists about 270,000 clones, 80% to 90% seen once, with 2.4% in the top ten. CDR3 size: 13 residues. V shed 3 bases and J 6 bases; nucleotides not matched to a gene: 2. Sequencing used PBMCs or T cells enriched from blood (not recorded which). This TCR derives from a woman aged 18-35 years who had recovered from COVID-19. V is TRBV12-3 or TRBV12-4 and J is TRBJ1-2, with TRBD1 matching 9 bases. CDR3 protein: CASSLGQGNGYTF. DNA of the CDR3: TGTGCCAGCAGTTTGGGACAGGGTAATGGCTACACCTTC.